The entry that follows covers one TCR beta chain sequence. The entry originates in a study of beta chain features in type 1 diabetes. Germline CDR1 reads SGHNT; CDR2 reads YYREEE (reference sequence). This CDR3 is 15 amino acids long. V was pared by 2 bases and J by 4 bases, with 2 bases of the junction left unmatched. Sequencing targeted expressed TCRB transcripts, as all isolated RNA had been reverse transcribed. Assay: immunoSEQ multiplex PCR; the TCRdb copy retains only in-frame clones and omits some. The sample has a few hundred thousand clones; around 30% are singletons. The sample taken for sequencing was naive CD4+ T cells from blood. V and J are TRBV5-4 and TRBJ2-5, with TRBD2 matching over 13 bases. The receptor was derived from a man aged 18-30 years in good health. The CDR3: CASSFRLAGGETQYF. The CDR3 DNA sequence: TGTGCCAGCAGCTTTCGACTAGCGGGAGGAGAGACCCAGTACTTC.